The T cell receptor (beta chain) described here comes from a study of cytomegalovirus exposure and HLA in healthy donors. V was cut by 1 base and J by 4 bases, with 10 bases left in between. CDR1 is GTSNPN, CDR2 SVGIG, per germline (reference sequence). The CDR3 extends over 13 amino acids. 60 Vbeta and 13 Jbeta primers were used in PCR. Some clones are missing from TCRdb's copy, which holds only in-frame ones; the method was immunoSEQ multiplex PCR. Altogether some 110,000 clones are present, roughly 81% being singletons, with the ten largest covering 1.1%. This chain uses TRBV30 with TRBJ1-1; the D gene is possibly TRBD1 (5 bases). Material: PBMCs. This sequence originates from a woman between 25 and 40 years old in good health and CMV-seronegative. This CDR3 is CAWSALGATEAFF. The CDR3 DNA sequence: TGTGCCTGGAGTGCGTTAGGGGCCACTGAAGCTTTCTTT.